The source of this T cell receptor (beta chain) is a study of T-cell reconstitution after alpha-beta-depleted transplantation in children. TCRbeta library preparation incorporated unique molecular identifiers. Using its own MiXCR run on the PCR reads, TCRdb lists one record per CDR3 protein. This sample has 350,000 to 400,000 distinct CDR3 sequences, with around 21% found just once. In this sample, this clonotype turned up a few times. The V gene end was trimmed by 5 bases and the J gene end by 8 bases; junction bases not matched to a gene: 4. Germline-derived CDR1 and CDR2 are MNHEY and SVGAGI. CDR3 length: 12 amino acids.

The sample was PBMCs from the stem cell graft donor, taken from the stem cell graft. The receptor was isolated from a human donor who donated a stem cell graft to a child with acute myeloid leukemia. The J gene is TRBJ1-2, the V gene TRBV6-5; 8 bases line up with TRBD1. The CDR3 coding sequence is TGTGCCAGCAGTACGACAGGGGAAGGCTACACCTTC. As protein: CASSTTGEGYTF.